The entry that follows covers one T cell receptor beta chain sequence. Its specificity is unknown. MiXCR, run by TCRdb on the reads, gives a single entry per CDR3 protein. The profile shows about 52,000 distinct CDR3 sequences, roughly 21% of them singletons. The data originate from a study of T cell repertoires in cytomegalovirus infection. For the study at large: Matching HLA type, along with CMV infection, was indicated by public TCR beta signatures. Study-wide findings and caveats: The ex vivo response showed dominance by HLA-C-restricted CMV-specific TCR beta clonotypes.

J gave up 7 bases and V 4 bases, and 4 bases lay outside the gene matches. CDR1 SGHVS and CDR2 FQNEAQ come from the germline V gene. The CDR3 sequence is 14 residues long. This TCR was sampled from a human donor in good health (CMV status not recorded). Some clones in this sample may be carry-over from other donors' samples. The material sequenced was CD8+ T cells from cultured PBMCs, taken from culture after CMV antigen stimulation. This chain links TRBV7-8 with TRBJ1-6, with 7 bases matching TRBD1. CDR3 loop: CASSYGDSNSPLHF. The CDR3 region has the DNA TGTGCCAGCAGCTATGGGGACAGCAATTCACCCCTCCACTTT. Variable domain in full (rest from reference TRBV7-8 and TRBJ1-6): GAGVSQSPRYKVAKRGQDVALRCDPISGHVSLFWYQQALGQGPEFLTYFQNEAQLDKSGLPSDRFFAERPEGSVSTLKIQRTQQEDSAVYLCASSYGDSNSPLHFGNGTRLTVT.